These 22 T cell receptor beta chains were sequenced from one sample in a study of blood T cell repertoires in COVID-19. The method was immunoSEQ multiplex PCR; TCRdb's version includes in-frame clones alone and lacks a portion of them. The profile shows under 250,000 clones, 80% to 90% of them singletons. Sequenced sample: peripheral blood. These receptors were obtained from a man aged 55 to 70 with acute or convalescent COVID-19.

This clone showed up just a few times. The chain uses TRBV7-2 and TRBJ1-2; maybe TRBD1 (5 bases). V dropped 5 bases and J dropped 7 bases, with 17 bases sitting between them. Per germline, CDR1 SGHTA and CDR2 FQGNSA. There are 14 residues in the CDR3. The CDR3, as DNA: TGTGCCAGCAGCCAACTTTGGCAGGGTGTTGGCTACACCTTC. This sequence encodes CASSQLWQGVGYTF. The whole variable domain, filled in from reference TRBV7-2 and TRBJ1-2, reads GAGVSQSPSNKVTEKGKDVELRCDPISGHTALYWYRQSLGQGLEFLIYFQGNSAPDKSGLPSDRFSAERTGGSVSTLTIQRTQQEDSAVYLCASSQLWQGVGYTFGSGTRLTVV.

This chain connects TRBV30 to TRBJ2-7; 14 bases line up with TRBD2. Per the germline V gene, CDR1 is GTSNPN and CDR2 is SVGIG (reference sequence). The CDR3 consists of 15 residues. V gave up 4 bases and J gave up 7 bases; unmatched junction bases: 9. The CDR3 DNA reads TGTGCCTGGATCACAGGGACTAGCGGGAGTTGGGAGCAGTACTTC. Its protein product is CAWITGTSGSWEQYF.

The chain combines TRBV28 with TRBJ1-2; D might be TRBD1 (5 bases). Looked up from germline, CDR1 is MDHEN and CDR2 is SYDVKM. V lost 7 bases and J lost 4, with 16 bases in between. This CDR3 region has 14 residues. The DNA for the CDR3 is TGTGCCAGCACCTCGCGGGGGTATGGCTATGGCTACACCTTC. Translated: CASTSRGYGYGYTF.

The rearrangement uses TRBV7-3 and TRBJ2-2, with TRBD2 matching 10 bases. The CDR3 runs to 15 residues. V lost 5 bases to trimming and J lost 6 bases; unmatched junction nucleotides: 6. Germline CDR1 is SGHTA and CDR2 is FQGTGA. The CDR3 sequence: CASSPMTSGSGELFF. DNA for the CDR3: TGTGCCAGCAGCCCGATGACTAGCGGGTCCGGGGAGCTGTTTTTT.

This clone was counted only a few times. The CDR3 loop is CASSRTGYEAFF. The CDR3 nucleotides are TGTGCCAGCAGCCGAACAGGCTATGAAGCTTTCTTT. The rearrangement links TRBV7-9 to TRBJ1-1; a possible D gene is TRBD1 (5 bases). Deletions cut 5 bases from V and 7 bases from J, with 11 bases between. CDR1 is SEHNR, CDR2 FQNEAQ, per germline (reference sequence). The CDR3 is made up of 12 amino acids.

The V gene is TRBV30, the J gene TRBJ2-3; the match to TRBD2 covers 12 bases. This CDR3 is 16 amino acids long. Germline-derived CDR1 and CDR2 are GTSNPN and SVGIG (reference sequence). J lost 6 bases, V lost 5 bases, and 12 bases had no gene match. The CDR3 DNA is TGTGCCTGGGCTAGCGGGAGGGCCTTTCGGCCGGATACGCAGTATTTT. This translates into CAWASGRAFRPDTQYF. Looking up the rest from reference TRBV30 and TRBJ2-3 gives the full variable domain: SQTIHQWPATLVQPVGSPLSLECTVEGTSNPNLYWYRQAAGRGLQLLFYSVGIGQISSEVPQNLSASRPQDRQFILSSKKLLLSDSGFYLCAWASGRAFRPDTQYFGPGTRLTVL.

The genes are TRBV11-2 and TRBJ1-2; 8 bases fit TRBD1. The V and J ends lost 3 bases and 7 bases, in that order; junction bases with no gene match: 7. CDR3 size: 14 residues. The V gene's germline CDR1 is SGHAT and CDR2 FQNNGV. In DNA form, the CDR3 reads TGTGCCAGCAGCTTCCCCGGACAGGGCCGTGGCTACACCTTC. It yields the protein CASSFPGQGRGYTF.

The chain uses TRBV5-5 and TRBJ2-6, with D perhaps matching TRBD1 (6 bases). The CDR3 consists of 17 residues. Germline V gene data show CDR1 as SGHKS and CDR2 as YYEKEE (reference sequence). Trimming removed 0 bases at V and 4 bases at J, with 14 bases between. The CDR3 is CASSLAQTGTGANVLTF. Here the CDR3 DNA reads TGTGCCAGCAGCTTGGCTCAAACAGGGACAGGGGCCAACGTCCTGACTTTC.

The V gene is TRBV29-1, the J gene TRBJ2-7, with D possibly being TRBD1 (6 bases). Trimming pared 7 bases from V and 6 bases from J, leaving 22 bases between. The length of the CDR3 is 14 residues. The germline gives CDR1 SQVTM, CDR2 ANQGSEA. DNA of the CDR3: TGCAGCGCGGTGTCAGGGGAAAGGGTGAGCGAGCAGTACTTC. It codes for CSAVSGERVSEQYF.

The genes are TRBV6-6 and TRBJ2-3; 8 bases agree with TRBD2. V lost 5 bases to trimming and J lost 2 bases; unmatched junction nucleotides: 6. The CDR3 is 15 residues long. Germline CDR1 and CDR2: MNHNY and SVGAGI (reference sequence). The CDR3 DNA reads TGTGCCAGCAGTACGGGCGGGGGGTACACAGATACGCAGTATTTT. Translating it yields CASSTGGGYTDTQYF.

V is TRBV6-1 and J is TRBJ1-4, with TRBD1 as a possible D gene (6 bases). The CDR3 runs to 16 residues. Germline CDR1 and CDR2: MNHNS and SASEGT. Trimming cost V 1 base and J 8 bases, with 17 bases left between them. In nucleotides, the CDR3 is TGTGCCAGCAGTGAAGGGGAGGGCAGGGGAAAAGAAAAACTGTTTTTT. Translation gives CASSEGEGRGKEKLFF.

The chain couples TRBV10-2 to TRBJ1-5, with D maybe TRBD1 (6 bases). V gave up 0 bases and J gave up 2 bases, with 8 bases separating them. CDR1 and CDR2 (germline): WSHSY, SAAADI. This CDR3 is 15 amino acids long. The CDR3 DNA reads as TGCGCCAGCAGTGAGTCGAGACAGGGCAATCAGCCCCAGCATTTT. Translating gives CASSESRQGNQPQHF.

V and J are TRBV11-3 and TRBJ2-2, with D maybe TRBD2 (6 bases). Trimming cost V 2 bases and J 3 bases, with 10 bases left between them. This CDR3 is built from 15 residues. CDR1 is SGHNT and CDR2 is YENEEA in the germline V gene. The CDR3 nucleotides read TGTGCCAGCAGCTTATATCCGGGAGACACCGGGGAGCTGTTTTTT. It yields the protein CASSLYPGDTGELFF.

CDR3 nucleotide sequence: TGTGCCAGCAGCAATGGACAGGGCCACCCTCTGAGTAATGAGCAGTTCTTC. Translation: CASSNGQGHPLSNEQFF. The J gene is TRBJ2-1, the V gene TRBV21-1; the DNA was not used to check the table's D call, TRBD1. TRBV21-1 is an annotated pseudogene. CDR3 length: 17 amino acids.

There are a few counts of this clone. This sequence joins TRBV10-1 and TRBJ1-5; weak D call: TRBD1 (5 bases). Germline CDR1 and CDR2: WNHNN and SYGVQD (reference sequence). This CDR3 has 14 amino acids. Trimming removed 0 bases from V and 6 bases from J, with 9 bases in between. CDR3 sequence: CASSESEGIQPQHF. CDR3 DNA sequence: TGCGCCAGCAGTGAGTCGGAGGGGATTCAGCCCCAGCATTTT.

This sequence joins TRBV19 and TRBJ2-7, with D perhaps TRBD1 (6 bases). The CDR3 has 15 amino acids. Trimming shortened V by 6 bases and J by 2 bases, and 17 bases separated the two germline ends. Germline CDR1 LNHDA, CDR2 SQIVND (reference sequence). CDR3 sequence reads: CASREEDRSTYEQYF. The CDR3 nucleotides are TGTGCCAGTAGAGAGGAAGACAGGTCAACCTACGAGCAGTACTTC.

The chain carries TRBV29-1 and TRBJ2-7; D is undetermined. Germline V gives CDR1 SQVTM, CDR2 ANQGSEA. V lost 7 bases, J lost 4 bases, and 11 bases lay in between. The CDR3 has 11 residues. The CDR3 spells CSALFGYEQYF. The CDR3, as DNA: TGCAGCGCCCTCTTCGGTTACGAGCAGTACTTC.

The V call is TRBV30, the J call TRBJ1-3; TRBD1 matches 10 bases. The V and J ends lost 6 bases and 4 bases, in that order; junction bases with no gene match: 6. The CDR3 runs 14 residues. Germline-derived CDR1 and CDR2 are GTSNPN and SVGIG (reference sequence). The CDR3 region is CACLTGGEGNTIYF. CDR3 DNA sequence: TGTGCCTGCCTGACAGGGGGCGAAGGAAACACCATATATTTT.

The chain recombines TRBV18 with TRBJ1-5; 9 bases are a match to TRBD1. CDR1 is KGHSH and CDR2 is LQKENI in the germline V gene. The CDR3 contains 15 residues. V was pared by 6 bases and J by 4 bases, with 7 bases of the junction left unmatched. CDR3 region: CASSLGQGTNQPQHF. CDR3 nucleotide sequence: TGTGCCAGCTCCCTTGGACAGGGGACTAATCAGCCCCAGCATTTT.

The gene calls are TRBV6-5 and TRBJ2-7; D perhaps matches TRBD2 (6 bases). Germline CDR1 reads MNHEY; CDR2 reads SVGAGI. V lost 2 bases to trimming and J lost 7 bases, with 18 bases between them. This CDR3 comprises 15 residues. CDR3 nucleotides: TGTGCCAGCAGTTACGACCGGGACTTCCCCAGAGAGCAGTACTTC. Protein product: CASSYDRDFPREQYF.

The rearrangement joins TRBV9 to TRBJ1-5; D may be TRBD1 (6 bases). In germline, CDR1 is SGDLS, CDR2 YYNGEE. The V end lost 4 bases, the J end lost 6 bases, and 14 bases lay between the germline ends. This CDR3 has 14 amino acids. The CDR3 nucleotides are TGTGCCAGCAGCCCGGGGGGAGGGGGTCAGCCCCAGCATTTT. Its translation is CASSPGGGGQPQHF. Complete variable domain (other parts from reference TRBV9 and TRBJ1-5): DSGVTQTPKHLITATGQRVTLRCSPRSGDLSVYWYQQSLDQGLQFLIQYYNGEERAKGNILERFSAQQFPDLHSELNLSSLELGDSALYFCASSPGGGGQPQHFGDGTRLSIL.

The genes are TRBV5-1 and TRBJ2-1; 8 bases match TRBD2. The trim removed 4 bases at V and 4 bases at J, leaving 7 bases unmatched. Germline V gives CDR1 SGHRS, CDR2 YFSETQ. The CDR3 is 15 residues long. CDR3 residues: CASSPGAGGYNEQFF. CDR3 sequence (DNA): TGCGCCAGCAGCCCCGGGGCGGGAGGATACAATGAGCAGTTCTTC.